These 21 T cell receptor beta chains came from one sample sequenced in a study of cytomegalovirus exposure and HLA in healthy donors. PCR was performed using 60 Vbeta and 13 Jbeta primers. Profiled with immunoSEQ multiplex PCR; TCRdb holds only in-frame clones, not every one. Of 82,000 or so clones listed, roughly a tenth are singletons. The material sequenced was PBMCs. Receptors originate from a man aged 55 to 70 in good health and CMV-seropositive.

This clone was counted only a few times. The chain recombines TRBV28 with TRBJ1-1; D might be TRBD1 (5 bases). V lost 6 bases to trimming and J lost 2 bases, with 13 bases between them. CDR3 size: 14 residues. Germline CDR1 reads MDHEN; CDR2 reads SYDVKM. CDR3 in DNA: TGTGCCAGCAGGACAGAACAGCGAAACACTGAAGCTTTCTTT. It specifies CASRTEQRNTEAFF.

The chain has TRBV6-6 and TRBJ1-4, with a weak D call TRBD1 (5 bases). V was cut by 10 bases and J by 2 bases, with 11 bases left in between. CDR1 MNHNY and CDR2 SVGAGI come from the germline V gene (reference sequence). This CDR3 contains 13 residues. This CDR3 reads CANRRDTNEKLFF. The CDR3, as DNA: TGTGCCAACCGGAGGGACACTAATGAAAAACTGTTTTTT.

This rearrangement joins TRBV6-1 to TRBJ1-1, with unresolved D. Germline-derived CDR1 and CDR2 are MNHNS and SASEGT. This CDR3 has 13 residues. The ends were cut back, 4 bases at V and 1 base at J, with 7 bases in the middle. CDR3 protein: CASSGWANTEAFF. The CDR3 DNA follows: TGTGCCAGCAGTGGCTGGGCGAACACTGAAGCTTTCTTT.

The rearrangement links TRBV6-5 to TRBJ1-4, with 7 bases aligning to TRBD1. Trimming took 3 bases from V and 0 from J; bases not matched to a gene: 4. This CDR3 is built from 16 residues. Germline V CDR1 and CDR2: MNHEY, SVGAGI. As DNA, the CDR3 is TGTGCCAGCAGTTATGGACAGGAACCAACTAATGAAAAACTGTTTTTT. This encodes CASSYGQEPTNEKLFF.

The chain has TRBV30 and TRBJ1-5; 8 bases are a match to TRBD1. Germline-derived CDR1 and CDR2 are GTSNPN and SVGIG (reference sequence). The CDR3 runs to 14 residues. The junction had 4 bases not matched to a gene; V was cut back by 4 bases and J by 2 bases. The CDR3 spells CAWTEDRGNQPQHF. The CDR3 DNA reads TGTGCCTGGACAGAGGACAGGGGCAATCAGCCCCAGCATTTT.

V is TRBV9 and J is TRBJ2-7, with TRBD2 as a possible D gene (5 bases). CDR1 SGDLS and CDR2 YYNGEE come from the germline V gene. Trimming shortened V by 0 bases and J by 4 bases, and 14 bases separated the two germline ends. CDR3 length: 15 residues. The DNA for the CDR3 is TGTGCCAGCAGCGTAGCTCTCGGGGAGTGGTACGAGCAGTACTTC. Translating gives CASSVALGEWYEQYF.

On this clone itself: One junction end does not reproduce the germline sequence, and a read error may be involved. This chain links TRBV11-2 with TRBJ2-1, with D possibly being TRBD2 (5 bases). The CDR3 has 12 amino acids. Germline CDR1 is SGHAT and CDR2 is FQNNGV. The CDR3 loop is CASSLSTGILVF. The CDR3 nucleotides are TGTGCCAGCAGCTTATCGACGGGGATTTTAGTCTTC.

V usage is TRBV28 and J usage is TRBJ2-7, with D tentatively TRBD2 (5 bases). Germline values: CDR1 MDHEN, CDR2 SYDVKM. Trimming pared 5 bases from V and 3 bases from J, leaving 11 bases between. The CDR3 sequence is 13 residues long. The CDR3: CASSPSGLYEQYF. DNA of the CDR3: TGTGCCAGCAGTCCAAGCGGTCTCTACGAGCAGTACTTC. The variable domain in full, with the rest retrieved from reference TRBV28 and TRBJ2-7, is DVKVTQSSRYLVKRTGEKVFLECVQDMDHENMFWYRQDPGLGLRLIYFSYDVKMKEKGDIPEGYSVSREKKERFSLILESASTNQTSMYLCASSPSGLYEQYFGPGTRLTVT.

This clone was seen more than once but under ten times. The chain recombines TRBV6-6 with TRBJ2-3, with 8 positions matching TRBD1. Germline CDR1 is MNHNY and CDR2 is SVGAGI (reference sequence). With V trimmed by 4 bases and J by 0 bases, 3 bases remained unmatched. CDR3 length: 15 residues. DNA for the CDR3: TGTGCCAGCAGTTCAGGGGGCTTCAGCACAGATACGCAGTATTTT. It codes for CASSSGGFSTDTQYF.

In its sample, this clone was seen a few times. The chain links TRBV19 to TRBJ1-5; 9 nucleotides align to TRBD1. V dropped 11 bases and J dropped 5; count of bases not matched to a gene: 10. This CDR3 is built from 14 residues. Germline values: CDR1 LNHDA, CDR2 SQIVND (reference sequence). CDR3 in amino acids: CAVKQGAQDQPQHF. DNA for the CDR3: TGTGCCGTAAAACAGGGGGCTCAAGATCAGCCCCAGCATTTT.

This chain links TRBV28 with TRBJ2-1; D unresolved. This CDR3 is built from 11 residues. Looked up from germline, CDR1 is MDHEN and CDR2 is SYDVKM. V lost 6 bases to trimming and J lost 13 bases, with 13 bases between them. This chain's CDR3 is CASRSVDNQFF. CDR3 nucleotide sequence: TGTGCCAGCAGGTCCGTAGATAACCAGTTCTTC.

There are a few counts of this clone. This chain links TRBV7-6 with TRBJ2-1; TRBD2 aligns across 7 bases. The CDR3 runs to 11 residues. Trimming cost V 6 bases and J 12 bases; bases outside gene matches: 5. From germline, CDR1 is SGHVS and CDR2 FNYEAQ. CDR3 protein: CASRTGGVQFF. The CDR3 region has the DNA TGTGCCAGCAGGACGGGGGGAGTGCAGTTCTTC.

This clone was seen only a few times. This sequence joins TRBV6-5 and TRBJ1-3; the D gene is possibly TRBD1 (5 bases). Between the trimmed V and J ends, which lost 6 bases and 0 bases, there was a span of 12 bases. The CDR3 totals 15 residues. Germline V gene sequence: CDR1 MNHEY, CDR2 SVGAGI. CDR3 amino acids: CASSTDSFSGNTIYF. CDR3 bases: TGTGCCAGCAGCACCGACAGCTTCTCTGGAAACACCATATATTTT.

This clone was seen only a few times. The chain couples TRBV7-9 to TRBJ2-5; D call uncertain. V lost 2 bases and J 1 base, leaving 5 bases between the germline ends. Germline CDR1 is SEHNR and CDR2 is FQNEAQ (reference sequence). This CDR3 region has 13 residues. Here the CDR3 reads CASSLTVQETQYF. The CDR3 coding sequence is TGTGCCAGCAGCTTAACAGTCCAAGAGACCCAGTACTTC.

This clone has more than one count but fewer than ten. The chain joins TRBV29-1 to TRBJ2-1; 9 nucleotides line up with TRBD1. The V segment lost 5 bases and the J segment 4 bases; nucleotides outside the gene matches: 9. The CDR3 has 15 residues. Germline V gene data show CDR1 as SQVTM and CDR2 as ANQGSEA. In nucleotides, the CDR3 is TGCAGCGTTCAAACCGGGACAGGGCCTTACAATGAGCAGTTCTTC. It is translated as CSVQTGTGPYNEQFF.

This clone has only a few counts. The V and J genes are TRBV25-1 and TRBJ2-5; 8 bases agree with TRBD2. CDR1 is MGHDK, CDR2 SYGVNS, per germline. The CDR3 extends over 14 amino acids. With V trimmed by 3 bases and J by 5 bases, 5 bases remained unmatched. CDR3 in DNA: TGTGCCAGCAGTGATCGGGGGGGCCTCGAGACCCAGTACTTC. Its translation: CASSDRGGLETQYF.

A note on this clone: Given the absence of the conserved phenylalanine or tryptophan at the CDR3 end, a read error is likely. The chain recombines TRBV10-3 with TRBJ2-7, with 12 bases lining up with TRBD1. The V gene end was trimmed by 0 bases and the J gene end by 5 bases; junction bases not matched to a gene: 5. The CDR3 is 16 amino acids. Germline values: CDR1 ENHRY, CDR2 SYGVKD. The CDR3 loop reads CAISESRGTGGDEQYA. Here the CDR3 DNA reads TGTGCCATCAGTGAGTCTAGGGGGACAGGGGGCGACGAGCAGTACGCC.

The chain recombines TRBV5-1 with TRBJ1-2; 7 nucleotides match TRBD1. The germline V gene has CDR1 SGHRS and CDR2 YFSETQ. This CDR3 is 14 amino acids long. V trimming: 2 bases; J trimming: 7 bases; junction bases outside the gene matches: 8. CDR3 protein: CASSLNAGGLGYTF. CDR3 DNA sequence: TGCGCCAGCAGCTTAAATGCAGGGGGACTTGGCTACACCTTC.

The chain has TRBV5-1 and TRBJ2-5; 7 bases agree with TRBD2. Germline assignment: CDR1 SGHRS and CDR2 YFSETQ. Losses at the gene ends were 4 bases for V and 5 bases for J; bases not matched to a gene: 11. The CDR3 contains 15 residues. CDR3 in DNA: TGCGCCAGCAGCCCCTTTGCGGGAGAGGGGGAGACCCAGTACTTC. Translation: CASSPFAGEGETQYF.

A few counts support this clone. The CDR3 protein is CASSTQVSGANVLTF. In DNA, the CDR3 is TGTGCCAGTAGTACACAGGTCTCTGGGGCCAACGTCCTGACTTTC. V and J are TRBV19 and TRBJ2-6, with a possible D match to TRBD1 (5 bases). The CDR3 sequence is 15 residues long. The germline V and J ends were trimmed by 4 bases and 0 bases, with 7 bases remaining between them. Germline V gene sequence: CDR1 LNHDA, CDR2 SQIVND (reference sequence).

This clone was recorded a few times. The J gene is TRBJ1-2, the V gene TRBV30; 7 bases agree with TRBD1. V shed 5 bases and J 7 bases; nucleotides not matched to a gene: 7. CDR3 length: 12 amino acids. Germline V CDR1 and CDR2: GTSNPN, SVGIG (reference sequence). The CDR3 sequence: CAWVQGIGGYTF. The CDR3 DNA reads as TGTGCCTGGGTACAGGGGATCGGTGGCTACACCTTC.